This T cell receptor (beta chain) appears in the sequencing data of a study of cytomegalovirus exposure and HLA in healthy donors. Study summary: The study's early data release held tens of millions of unique TCRs from HLA-typed donors.

A multiplex PCR was run with 60 Vbeta primers and 13 Jbeta primers. Assay used: immunoSEQ multiplex PCR; TCRdb lists only in-frame clones, some missing. This sample has about 180,000 clones, with roughly three quarters found just once. Germline CDR1 and CDR2: MNHEY and SMNVEV (reference sequence). The CDR3 spans 16 residues. The J segment lost 6 bases and the V segment lost 1 base, leaving 9 bases of the junction unmatched. Sequenced material: PBMCs. J is TRBJ2-7 and V is TRBV27; 10 bases map to TRBD1. The sequence was collected from a woman aged 50 to 60 in good health and CMV-seropositive. The CDR3 region is CASSLYQGTGAREQYF. The CDR3 DNA follows: TGTGCCAGCAGTTTATATCAGGGGACAGGGGCGCGCGAGCAGTACTTC.